This entry describes one T cell receptor (beta chain). This CDR3 is also generated by other DNA sequences in the sample. This specimen comes from a study of T cell changes during pregnancy in multiple sclerosis. V shed 3 bases and J shed 0 bases, with 9 bases lying between them. Per germline, CDR1 SGDLS and CDR2 YYNGEE. This CDR3 region has 14 residues. Sequencing was performed with immunoSEQ multiplex PCR; in TCRdb, only in-frame clones are kept and a portion is missing. The data contain about 60,000 clones, roughly 93% of them singletons. The specimen comprised peripheral blood, sampled after pregnancy. The sequence derives from a female donor with multiple sclerosis, enrolled in a pregnancy study. The V and J genes are TRBV9 and TRBJ1-1, with a possible D match to TRBD1 (6 bases). The CDR3 region has the DNA TGTGCCAGCAGCGGGGGACACCTGAACACTGAAGCTTTCTTT. The encoded protein is CASSGGHLNTEAFF.